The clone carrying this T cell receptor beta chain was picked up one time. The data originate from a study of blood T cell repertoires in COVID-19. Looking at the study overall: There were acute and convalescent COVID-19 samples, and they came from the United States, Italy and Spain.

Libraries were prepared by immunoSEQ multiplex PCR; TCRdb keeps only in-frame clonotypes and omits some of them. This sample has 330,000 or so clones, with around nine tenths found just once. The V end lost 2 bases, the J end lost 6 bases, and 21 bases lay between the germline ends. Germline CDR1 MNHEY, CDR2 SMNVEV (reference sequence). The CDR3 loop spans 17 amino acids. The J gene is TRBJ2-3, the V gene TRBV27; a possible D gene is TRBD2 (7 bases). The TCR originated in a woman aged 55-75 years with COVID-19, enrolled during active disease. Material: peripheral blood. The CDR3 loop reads CASSLAQGRGSRDTQYF. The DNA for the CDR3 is TGTGCCAGCAGTTTAGCCCAGGGGCGGGGGAGCAGGGATACGCAGTATTTT.